Reported below is one T cell receptor beta chain. This clone was seen once. Its antigen is unknown. Base qualities were left out, and no much larger clone turns up one base away. The sample comes from a study of control samples from healthy donors and cancer patients (dated by TCRdb to the early 2020s). Library creation used the immunoSEQ multiplex PCR assay. Here the immuneACCESS table is served through TCRdb, limited to in-frame sequences with V and J called. Missing clones are a known gap in these copies; in checked studies unresolved V genes cover under half, and the rest lacks a known reason. The sample contains tens of thousands of clones, 91% of them found a single time. The top ten clones comprise about 0.92% of the sample. The TCR was taken from a woman aged 25 to 45 in good health. The source material was blood.

This receptor carries the CDR3 CASWPGTENTEAFF. The nucleotides are TGTGCCAGCTGGCCCGGGACTGAGAACACTGAAGCTTTCTTT. This chain joins TRBV28 to TRBJ1-1; the best D guess is TRBD1, with 5 bases matching. CDR1 and CDR2 are drawn from the germline V gene: MDHEN, SYDVKM. Spanning cysteine to phenylalanine, the CDR3 consists of 14 amino acids. The CDR3 DNA has 42 bases and is translated from base 1. V is clipped by 8 bases and J by 1 base, and the sequence between their germline boundaries is 14 bases long.